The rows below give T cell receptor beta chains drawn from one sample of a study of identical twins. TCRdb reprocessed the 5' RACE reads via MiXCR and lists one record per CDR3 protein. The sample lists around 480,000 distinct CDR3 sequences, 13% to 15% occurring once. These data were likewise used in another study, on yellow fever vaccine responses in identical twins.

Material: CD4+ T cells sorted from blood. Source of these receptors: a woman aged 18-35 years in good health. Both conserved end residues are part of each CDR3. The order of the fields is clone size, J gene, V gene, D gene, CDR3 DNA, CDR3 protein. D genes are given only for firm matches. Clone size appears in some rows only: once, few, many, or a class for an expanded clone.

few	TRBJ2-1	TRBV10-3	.	TGTGCCATCAGTGAGACAGGAGGAACAGTCAATGAGCAGTTCTTC	CAISETGGTVNEQFF
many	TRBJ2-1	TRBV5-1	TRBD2	TGCGCCAGCAGCTCCGGGACTAGCGAGAACAATGAGCAGTTCTTC	CASSSGTSENNEQFF
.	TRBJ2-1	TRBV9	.	TGTGCCAGCAGCCCTGCTGAGGGCTCCTACAATGAGCAGTTCTTC	CASSPAEGSYNEQFF
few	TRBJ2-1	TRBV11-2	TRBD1	TGTGCCAGCAGCGCCCTACAGGGGCTGGGGGAGCAGTTCTTC	CASSALQGLGEQFF
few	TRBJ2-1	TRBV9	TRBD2	TGTGCCAGCAGCCCACGGGTAGCGGGGGGGCCGGGGAATGAGCAGTTCTTC	CASSPRVAGGPGNEQFF
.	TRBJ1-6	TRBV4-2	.	TGTGCCAGCAGTGAAGGAGGCTCCACCCTTTCACCCCTCCACTTT	CASSEGGSTLSPLHF
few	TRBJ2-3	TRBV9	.	TGTGCCAGCAGCGCCGGGCCCGCGGATACGCAGTATTTT	CASSAGPADTQYF
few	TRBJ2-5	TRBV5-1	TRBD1	TGCGCCAGCAGCTTGGCGAGACAGGGGGAAGAGACCCAGTACTTC	CASSLARQGEETQYF
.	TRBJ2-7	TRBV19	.	TGTGCCAGTAGTATACGGCGGGAAATGCGCGACGAGCAGTACTTC	CASSIRREMRDEQYF
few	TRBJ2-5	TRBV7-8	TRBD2	TGTGCCAGCAGCTCCGAACGTTTTAGCGGGAGGCGGGAGACCCAGTACTTC	CASSSERFSGRRETQYF
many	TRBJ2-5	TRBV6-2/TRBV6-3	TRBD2	TGTGCCAGCAGTACCACTAGCGGTTCCTCGGAGACCCAGTACTTC	CASSTTSGSSETQYF
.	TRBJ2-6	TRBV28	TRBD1	TGTGCCAGCAGTTTGGGACAGGGCTGGGCCAACGTCCTGACTTTC	CASSLGQGWANVLTF
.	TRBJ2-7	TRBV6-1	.	TGTGCCAGCAGTCAGGGACCCTACTACGAGCAGTACTTC	CASSQGPYYEQYF
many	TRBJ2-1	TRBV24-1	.	TGTGCCACCAGTAGATACAATGAGCAGTTCTTC	CATSRYNEQFF
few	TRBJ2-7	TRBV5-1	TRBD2	TGCGCCAGCAGCGTCGGACTAGCGGGAGAAGACGAGCAGTACTTC	CASSVGLAGEDEQYF
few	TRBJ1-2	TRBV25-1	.	TGTGCCAGCAGTGAATTGGCGGGGAGCTACACCTTC	CASSELAGSYTF
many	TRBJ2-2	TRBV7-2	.	TGTGCCAGCAGCCCCCGGTTTTCCACCGGGGAGCTGTTTTTT	CASSPRFSTGELFF
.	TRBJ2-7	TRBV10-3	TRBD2	TGTGCCATCAGTGGCGGGAGGGGCGTTGGGGAGCAGTACTTC	CAISGGRGVGEQYF
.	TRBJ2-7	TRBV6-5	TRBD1	TGTGCCAGCAGGGCAGGGGGCGAGCAGTACTTC	CASRAGGEQYF
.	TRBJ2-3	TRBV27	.	TGTGCCAGCAGTTCCGCCGCGGGGGCCGCCACAGATACGCAGTATTTT	CASSSAAGAATDTQYF
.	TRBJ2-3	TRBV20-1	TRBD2	TGCAGTGCAGCGCCACTAGCGGGAGCTAGGGCAGATACGCAGTATTTT	CSAAPLAGARADTQYF
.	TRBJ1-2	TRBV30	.	TGTGCCTGGAGTGTACGGGGTGATGATGGCTACACCTTC	CAWSVRGDDGYTF
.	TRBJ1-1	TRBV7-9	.	TGTGCCAGCAGTCCCAGGGAAATGGGCATGAGCACTGAAGCTTTCTTT	CASSPREMGMSTEAFF
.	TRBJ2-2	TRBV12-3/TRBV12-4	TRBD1	TGTGCCAGCAGCCTACAAGGGGGCCGCAGCGTTGGGGAGCTGTTTTTT	CASSLQGGRSVGELFF
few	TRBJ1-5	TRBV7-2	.	TGTGCCAGCAGCTCGGTTGCACGAAGCAATCAGCCCCAGCATTTT	CASSSVARSNQPQHF
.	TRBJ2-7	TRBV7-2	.	TGTGCCAGCAGCTCCAGGGTAGGCGAGCAGTACTTC	CASSSRVGEQYF
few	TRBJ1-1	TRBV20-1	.	TGCAGTGCTAGAGATCACCGAGGGAACACTGAAGCTTTCTTT	CSARDHRGNTEAFF
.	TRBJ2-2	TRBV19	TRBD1	TGTGCCAGTAGCCTGACAGGGGCGTTGTCCGGGGAGCTGTTTTTT	CASSLTGALSGELFF
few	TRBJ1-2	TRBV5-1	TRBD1	TGCGCCAGCAGCCAATCCAGGGGGGGACGAGATGGCTACACCTTC	CASSQSRGGRDGYTF
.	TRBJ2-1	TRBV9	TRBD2	TGTGCCAGCAGCGTAGTGACTAGCGGAGGAGGAAGTGAGAATGAGCAGTTCTTC	CASSVVTSGGGSENEQFF
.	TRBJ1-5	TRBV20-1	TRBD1	TGCAGTGCTAGGACAGGGATTAGCAATCAGCCCCAGCATTTT	CSARTGISNQPQHF
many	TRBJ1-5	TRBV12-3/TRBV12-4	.	TGTGCCAGCAGTTTGGGCAGGGAAGGGTATCAGCCCCAGCATTTT	CASSLGREGYQPQHF
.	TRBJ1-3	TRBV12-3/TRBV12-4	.	TGTGCCAGCAGTTTAGCTGGAGACACCATATATTTT	CASSLAGDTIYF
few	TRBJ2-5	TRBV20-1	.	TGCAGTGCGGACTCCCGGGGCTCCCAAGAGACCCAGTACTTC	CSADSRGSQETQYF
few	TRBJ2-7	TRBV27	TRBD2	TGTGCCAGCAGTTTAAGCAGCGGGACTCTCTACGAGCAGTACTTC	CASSLSSGTLYEQYF
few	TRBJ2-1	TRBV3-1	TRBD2	TGTGCCAGCAGCCAAGATAGGGGACTAGCGGCCTACAATGAGCAGTTCTTC	CASSQDRGLAAYNEQFF
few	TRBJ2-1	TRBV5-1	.	TGCGCCAGCAGCTTGGATACGGGACTCTCACCACGGGGGCAGTTCTTC	CASSLDTGLSPRGQFF
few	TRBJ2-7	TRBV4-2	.	TGTGCCAGCAGCCTACCCGGGGCAGGGGTCTACGAGCAGTACTTC	CASSLPGAGVYEQYF
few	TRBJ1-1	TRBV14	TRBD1	TGTGCCAGCAGCCGACAGGGAAAAATCACTGAAGCTTTCTTT	CASSRQGKITEAFF
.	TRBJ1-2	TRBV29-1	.	TGCAGCGTTGACACGGACGGTAACTATGGCTACACCTTC	CSVDTDGNYGYTF
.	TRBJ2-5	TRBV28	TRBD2	TGTGCCAGCAGTTTATCGACGGGGGGAGCGAAGACCCAGTACTTC	CASSLSTGGAKTQYF
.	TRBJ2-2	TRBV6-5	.	TGTGCCAGCAGTTACACAGATAGTCCCGTGGAGCTGTTTTTT	CASSYTDSPVELFF
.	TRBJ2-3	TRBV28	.	TGTGCCAGCAGAGCCAGCGGCAGTTACACAGATACGCAGTATTTT	CASRASGSYTDTQYF
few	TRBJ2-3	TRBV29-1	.	TGCAGCGTTGAAACGAGTCAAGATACGCAGTATTTT	CSVETSQDTQYF
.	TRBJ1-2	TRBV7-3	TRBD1	TGTGCCAGCAGCCTATCAGACAGGGTAAACTATGGCTACACCTTC	CASSLSDRVNYGYTF
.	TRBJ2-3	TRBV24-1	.	TGTGCCACCAGTGACCCCCCCCCGGATACGCAGTATTTT	CATSDPPPDTQYF
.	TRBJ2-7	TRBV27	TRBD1	TGTGCCAGCCGACAGGGGATCGAGCAGTACTTC	CASRQGIEQYF
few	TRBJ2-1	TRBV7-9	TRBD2	TGTGCCAGTAGTCAAGCGGGGGCCTACAATGAGCAGTTCTTC	CASSQAGAYNEQFF
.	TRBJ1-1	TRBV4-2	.	TGTGCCAGCAGCCAAGAAAAAGGGATGGGAGCTTTCTTT	CASSQEKGMGAFF